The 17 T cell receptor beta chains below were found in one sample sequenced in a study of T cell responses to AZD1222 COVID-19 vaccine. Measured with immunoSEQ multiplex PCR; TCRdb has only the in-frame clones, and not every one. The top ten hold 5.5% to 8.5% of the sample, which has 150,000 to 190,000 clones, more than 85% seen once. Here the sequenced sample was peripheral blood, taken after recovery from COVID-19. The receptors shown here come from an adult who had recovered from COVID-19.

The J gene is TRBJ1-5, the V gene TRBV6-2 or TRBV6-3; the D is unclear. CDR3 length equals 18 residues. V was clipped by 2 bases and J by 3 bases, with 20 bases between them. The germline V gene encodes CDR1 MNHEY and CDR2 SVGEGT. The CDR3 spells CASSYRRAGKSHNQPQHF. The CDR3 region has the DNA TGTGCCAGCAGTTACCGTAGGGCGGGGAAATCGCACAATCAGCCCCAGCATTTT.

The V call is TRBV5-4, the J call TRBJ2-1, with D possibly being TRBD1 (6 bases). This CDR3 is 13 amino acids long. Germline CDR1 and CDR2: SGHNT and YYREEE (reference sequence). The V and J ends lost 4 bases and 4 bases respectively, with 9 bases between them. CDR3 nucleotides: TGTGCCAGCAGCCCCACAGGGTACAATGAGCAGTTCTTC. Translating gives CASSPTGYNEQFF.

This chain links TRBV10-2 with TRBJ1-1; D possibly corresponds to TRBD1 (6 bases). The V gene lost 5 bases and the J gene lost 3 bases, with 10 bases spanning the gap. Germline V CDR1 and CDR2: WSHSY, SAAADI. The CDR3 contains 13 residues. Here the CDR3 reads CASSRDTYTEAFF. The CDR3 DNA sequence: TGCGCCAGCAGTCGGGACACCTACACTGAAGCTTTCTTT.

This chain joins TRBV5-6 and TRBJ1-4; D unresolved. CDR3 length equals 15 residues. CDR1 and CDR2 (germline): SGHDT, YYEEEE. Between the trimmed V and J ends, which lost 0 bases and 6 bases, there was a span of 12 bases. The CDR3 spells CASSLGIDTYEKLFF. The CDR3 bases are TGTGCCAGCAGCTTGGGTATCGACACTTATGAAAAACTGTTTTTT.

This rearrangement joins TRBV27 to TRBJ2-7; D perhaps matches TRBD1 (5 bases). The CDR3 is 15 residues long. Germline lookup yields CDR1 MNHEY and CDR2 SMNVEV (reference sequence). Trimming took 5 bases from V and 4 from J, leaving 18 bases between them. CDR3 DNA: TGTGCCAGCAGTCTTGTGTCAGGGTATGGGTACGAGCAGTACTTC. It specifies CASSLVSGYGYEQYF.

In DNA form, the CDR3 reads TGTGCCAGCAGGACAGATCTTGGCTATGGCTACACCTTC. The encoded protein is CASRTDLGYGYTF. V usage is TRBV9 and J usage is TRBJ1-2, with D possibly matching TRBD1 (5 bases). The CDR3 has 13 amino acids. CDR1 is SGDLS and CDR2 is YYNGEE in the germline V gene. Between the trimmed V and J ends, which lost 5 bases and 4 bases, there was a span of 12 bases.

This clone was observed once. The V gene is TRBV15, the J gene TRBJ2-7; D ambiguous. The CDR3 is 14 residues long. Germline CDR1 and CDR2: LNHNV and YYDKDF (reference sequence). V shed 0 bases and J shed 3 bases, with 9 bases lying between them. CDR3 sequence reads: CATSREGLNYEQYF. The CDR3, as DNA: TGTGCCACCAGCAGAGAAGGGTTAAACTACGAGCAGTACTTC.

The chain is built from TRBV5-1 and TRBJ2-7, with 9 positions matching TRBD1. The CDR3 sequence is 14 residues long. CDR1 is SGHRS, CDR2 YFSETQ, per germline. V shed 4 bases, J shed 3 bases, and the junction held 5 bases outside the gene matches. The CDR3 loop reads CASSLRDRVYEQYF. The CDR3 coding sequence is TGCGCCAGCAGCCTACGGGACAGGGTCTACGAGCAGTACTTC.

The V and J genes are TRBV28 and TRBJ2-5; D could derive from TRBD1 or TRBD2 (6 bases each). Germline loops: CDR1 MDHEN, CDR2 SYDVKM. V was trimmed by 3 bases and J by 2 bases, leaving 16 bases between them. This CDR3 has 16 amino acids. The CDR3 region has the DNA TGTGCCAGCAGTTTGGGAACGGCGGGGACACAAGAGACCCAGTACTTC. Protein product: CASSLGTAGTQETQYF.

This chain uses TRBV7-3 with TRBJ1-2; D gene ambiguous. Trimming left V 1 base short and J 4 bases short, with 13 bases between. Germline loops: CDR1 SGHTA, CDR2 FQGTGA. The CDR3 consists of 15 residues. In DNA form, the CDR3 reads TGTGCCAGCAGCTTAAACGGCGGGCCCTCCTATGGCTACACCTTC. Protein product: CASSLNGGPSYGYTF.

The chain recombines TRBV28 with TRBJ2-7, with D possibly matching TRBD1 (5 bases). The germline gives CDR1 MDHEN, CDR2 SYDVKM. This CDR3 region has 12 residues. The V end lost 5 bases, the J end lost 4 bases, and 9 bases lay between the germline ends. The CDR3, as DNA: TGTGCCAGCAGTGCCCAGGGTTACGAGCAGTACTTC. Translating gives CASSAQGYEQYF.

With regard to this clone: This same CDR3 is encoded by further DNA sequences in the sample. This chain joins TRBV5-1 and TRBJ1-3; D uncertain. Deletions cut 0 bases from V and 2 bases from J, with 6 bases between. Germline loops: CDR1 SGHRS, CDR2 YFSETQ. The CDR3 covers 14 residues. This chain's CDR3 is CASSLGTAGNTIYF. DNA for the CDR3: TGCGCCAGCAGCTTGGGAACAGCTGGAAACACCATATATTTT.

CDR3 nucleotides: TGTGCCAGTAGTATAAGTGGGGGTTCGGCTGAAAAACTGTTTTTT. It specifies CASSISGGSAEKLFF. The chain couples TRBV19 to TRBJ1-4; TRBD1 is a possible D gene (5 bases). The germline V gene has CDR1 LNHDA and CDR2 SQIVND (reference sequence). This CDR3 is built from 15 residues. Trimming cost V 2 bases and J 7 bases, with 14 bases left between them.

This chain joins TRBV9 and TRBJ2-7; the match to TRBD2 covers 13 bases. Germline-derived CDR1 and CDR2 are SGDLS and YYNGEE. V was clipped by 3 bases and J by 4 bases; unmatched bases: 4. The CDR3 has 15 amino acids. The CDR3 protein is CASSEGLAGSYEQYF. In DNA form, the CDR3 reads TGTGCCAGCAGCGAGGGACTAGCGGGGTCGTACGAGCAGTACTTC.

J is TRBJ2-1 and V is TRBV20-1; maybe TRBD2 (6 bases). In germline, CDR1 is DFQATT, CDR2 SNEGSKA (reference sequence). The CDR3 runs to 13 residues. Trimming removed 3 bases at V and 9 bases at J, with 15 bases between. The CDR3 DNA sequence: TGCAGTGCTAGTCGTACGGGGGAAGGTGAGCAGTTCTTC. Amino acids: CSASRTGEGEQFF.

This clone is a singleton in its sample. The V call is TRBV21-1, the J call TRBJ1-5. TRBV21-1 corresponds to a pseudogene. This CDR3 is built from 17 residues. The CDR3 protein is CASSKGGTRGGNQPQHF. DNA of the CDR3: TGTGCCAGCAGCAAAGGGGGGACTCGAGGGGGCAATCAGCCCCAGCATTTT.

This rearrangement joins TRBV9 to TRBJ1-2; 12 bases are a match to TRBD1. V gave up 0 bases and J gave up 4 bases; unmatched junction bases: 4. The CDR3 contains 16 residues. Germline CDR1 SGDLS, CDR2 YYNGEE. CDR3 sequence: CASSVAGQGAVYGYTF. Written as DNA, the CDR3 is TGTGCCAGCAGCGTAGCGGGACAGGGGGCGGTCTATGGCTACACCTTC.